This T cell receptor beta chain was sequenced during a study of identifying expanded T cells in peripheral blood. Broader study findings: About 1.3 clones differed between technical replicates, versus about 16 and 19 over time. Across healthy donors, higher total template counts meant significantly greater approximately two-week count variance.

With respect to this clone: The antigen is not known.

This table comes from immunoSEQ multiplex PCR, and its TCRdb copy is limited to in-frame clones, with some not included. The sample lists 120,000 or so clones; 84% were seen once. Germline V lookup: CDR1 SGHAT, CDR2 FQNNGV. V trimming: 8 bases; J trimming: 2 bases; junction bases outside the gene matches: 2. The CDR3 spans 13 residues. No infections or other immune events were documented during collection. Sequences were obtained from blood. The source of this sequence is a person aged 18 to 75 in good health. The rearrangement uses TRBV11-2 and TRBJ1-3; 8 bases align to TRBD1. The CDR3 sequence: CASSQGAGNTIYF. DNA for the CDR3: TGTGCCAGCTCACAGGGGGCTGGAAACACCATATATTTT. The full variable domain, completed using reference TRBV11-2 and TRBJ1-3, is EAGVAQSPRYKIIEKRQSVAFWCNPISGHATLYWYQQILGQGPKLLIQFQNNGVVDDSQLPKDRFSAERLKGVDSTLKIQPAKLEDSAVYLCASSQGAGNTIYFGEGSWLTVV.